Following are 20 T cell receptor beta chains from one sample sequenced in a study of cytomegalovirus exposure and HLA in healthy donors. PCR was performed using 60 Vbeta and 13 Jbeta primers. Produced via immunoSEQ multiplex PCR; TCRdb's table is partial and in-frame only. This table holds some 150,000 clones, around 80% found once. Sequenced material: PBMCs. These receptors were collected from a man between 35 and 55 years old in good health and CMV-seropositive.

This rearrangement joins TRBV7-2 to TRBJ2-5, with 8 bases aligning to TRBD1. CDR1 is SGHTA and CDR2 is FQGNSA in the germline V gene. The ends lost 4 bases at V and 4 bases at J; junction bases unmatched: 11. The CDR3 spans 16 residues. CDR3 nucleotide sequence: TGTGCCAGCAGCTACCGGACAGGGACCTTGATAGAGACCCAGTACTTC. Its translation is CASSYRTGTLIETQYF. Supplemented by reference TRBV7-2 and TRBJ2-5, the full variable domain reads GAGVSQSPSNKVTEKGKDVELRCDPISGHTALYWYRQSLGQGLEFLIYFQGNSAPDKSGLPSDRFSAERTGGSVSTLTIQRTQQEDSAVYLCASSYRTGTLIETQYFGPGTRLLVL.

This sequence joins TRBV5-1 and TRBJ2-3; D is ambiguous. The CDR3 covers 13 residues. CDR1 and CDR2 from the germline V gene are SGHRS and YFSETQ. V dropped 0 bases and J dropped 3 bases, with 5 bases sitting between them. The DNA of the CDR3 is TGCGCCAGCAGCTTGGTGGCAACAGATACGCAGTATTTT. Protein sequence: CASSLVATDTQYF.

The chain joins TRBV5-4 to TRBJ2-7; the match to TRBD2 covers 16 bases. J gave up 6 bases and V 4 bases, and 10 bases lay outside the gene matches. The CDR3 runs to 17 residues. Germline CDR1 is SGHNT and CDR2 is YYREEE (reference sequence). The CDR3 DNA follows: TGTGCCAGCAGCAGGCGGGGGACTAGCGGGGGGGCCGGCGAGCAGTACTTC. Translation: CASSRRGTSGGAGEQYF.

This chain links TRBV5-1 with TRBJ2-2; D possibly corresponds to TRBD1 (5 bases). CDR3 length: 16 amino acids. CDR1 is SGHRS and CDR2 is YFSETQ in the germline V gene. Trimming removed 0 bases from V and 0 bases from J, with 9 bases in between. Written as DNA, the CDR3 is TGCGCCAGCAGCTTGGCTCAGGGTCCGAACACCGGGGAGCTGTTTTTT. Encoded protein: CASSLAQGPNTGELFF.

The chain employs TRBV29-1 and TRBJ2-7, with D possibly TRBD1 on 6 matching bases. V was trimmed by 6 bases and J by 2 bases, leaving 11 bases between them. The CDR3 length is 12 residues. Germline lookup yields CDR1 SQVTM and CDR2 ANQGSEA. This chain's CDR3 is CSVYGQTYEQYF. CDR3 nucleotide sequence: TGCAGCGTCTACGGACAGACCTACGAGCAGTACTTC.

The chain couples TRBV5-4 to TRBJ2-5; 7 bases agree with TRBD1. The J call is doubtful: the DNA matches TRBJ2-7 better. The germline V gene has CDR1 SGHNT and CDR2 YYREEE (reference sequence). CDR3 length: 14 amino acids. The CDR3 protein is CASSLGTGPYEQYF. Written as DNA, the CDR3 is TGTGCCAGCAGCTTGGGGACAGGTCCTTACGAGCAGTACTTC.

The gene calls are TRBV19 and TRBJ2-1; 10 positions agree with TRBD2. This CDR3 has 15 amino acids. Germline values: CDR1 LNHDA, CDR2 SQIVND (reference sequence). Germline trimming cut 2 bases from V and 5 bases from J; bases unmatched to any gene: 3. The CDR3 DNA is TGTGCCAGTAGTATACCTAGCGGGGGAAACAATGAGCAGTTCTTC. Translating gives CASSIPSGGNNEQFF.

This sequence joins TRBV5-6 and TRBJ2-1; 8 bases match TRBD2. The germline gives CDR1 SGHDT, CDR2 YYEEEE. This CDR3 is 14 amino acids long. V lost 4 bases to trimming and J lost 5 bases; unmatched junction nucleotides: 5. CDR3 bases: TGTGCCAGCAGCCCGGGACTAGGACACAATGAGCAGTTCTTC. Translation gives CASSPGLGHNEQFF.

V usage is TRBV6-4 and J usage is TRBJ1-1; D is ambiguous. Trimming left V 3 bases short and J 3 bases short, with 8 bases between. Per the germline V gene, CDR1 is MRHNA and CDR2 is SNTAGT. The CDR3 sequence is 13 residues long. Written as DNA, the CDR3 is TGTGCCAGCAGTGAGTGGGAGTACACTGAAGCTTTCTTT. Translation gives CASSEWEYTEAFF.

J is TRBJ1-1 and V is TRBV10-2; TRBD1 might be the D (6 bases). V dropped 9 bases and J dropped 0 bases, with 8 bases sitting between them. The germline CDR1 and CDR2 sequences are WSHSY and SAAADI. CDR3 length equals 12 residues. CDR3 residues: CASGQMNTEAFF. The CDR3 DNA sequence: TGCGCCAGTGGACAGATGAACACTGAAGCTTTCTTT.

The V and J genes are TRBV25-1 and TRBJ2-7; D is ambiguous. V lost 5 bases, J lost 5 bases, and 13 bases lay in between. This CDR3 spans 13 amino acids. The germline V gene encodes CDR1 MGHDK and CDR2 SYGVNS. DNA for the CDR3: TGTGCCAGCAGTCCAGGCCTATCGGACGAGCAGTACTTC. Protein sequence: CASSPGLSDEQYF.

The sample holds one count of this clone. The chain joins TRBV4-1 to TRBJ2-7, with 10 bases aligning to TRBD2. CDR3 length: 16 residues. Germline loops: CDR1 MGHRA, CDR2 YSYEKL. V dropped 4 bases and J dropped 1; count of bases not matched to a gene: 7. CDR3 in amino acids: CASSPTSSGGSYEQYF. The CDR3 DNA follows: TGCGCCAGCAGCCCTACCTCTAGCGGGGGTTCCTACGAGCAGTACTTC.

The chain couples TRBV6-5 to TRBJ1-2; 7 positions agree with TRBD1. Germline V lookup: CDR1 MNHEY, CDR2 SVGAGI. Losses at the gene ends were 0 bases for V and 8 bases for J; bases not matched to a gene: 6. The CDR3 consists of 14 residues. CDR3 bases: TGTGCCAGCAGTTACTCGAGACAGGGTGGCGGCTACACCTTC. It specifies CASSYSRQGGGYTF.

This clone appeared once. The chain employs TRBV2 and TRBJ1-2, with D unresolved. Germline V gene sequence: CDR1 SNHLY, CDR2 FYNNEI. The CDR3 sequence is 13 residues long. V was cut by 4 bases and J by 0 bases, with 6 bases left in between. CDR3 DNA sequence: TGTGCCAGCAGTGGCAACTCTAACTATGGCTACACCTTC. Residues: CASSGNSNYGYTF.

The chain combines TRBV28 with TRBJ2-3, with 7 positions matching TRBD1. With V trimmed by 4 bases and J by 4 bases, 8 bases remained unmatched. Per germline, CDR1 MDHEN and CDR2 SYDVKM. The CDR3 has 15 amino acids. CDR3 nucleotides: TGTGCCAGCAGTTCCTTCAAAGGGACAGCAGATACGCAGTATTTT. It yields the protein CASSSFKGTADTQYF.

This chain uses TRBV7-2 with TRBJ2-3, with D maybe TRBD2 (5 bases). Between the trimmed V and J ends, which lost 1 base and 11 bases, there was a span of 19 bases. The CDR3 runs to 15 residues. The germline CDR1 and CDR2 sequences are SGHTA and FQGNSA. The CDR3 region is CASSLERGQAVRQYF. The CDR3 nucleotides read TGTGCCAGCAGCTTAGAACGAGGGCAGGCTGTTAGGCAGTATTTT.

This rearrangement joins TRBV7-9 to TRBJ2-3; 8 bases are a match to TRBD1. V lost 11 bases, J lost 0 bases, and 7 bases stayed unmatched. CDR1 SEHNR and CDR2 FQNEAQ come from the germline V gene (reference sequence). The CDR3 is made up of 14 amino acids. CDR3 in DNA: TGTGCCTTTTCACAGGGGGGAAGCACAGATACGCAGTATTTT. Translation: CAFSQGGSTDTQYF.

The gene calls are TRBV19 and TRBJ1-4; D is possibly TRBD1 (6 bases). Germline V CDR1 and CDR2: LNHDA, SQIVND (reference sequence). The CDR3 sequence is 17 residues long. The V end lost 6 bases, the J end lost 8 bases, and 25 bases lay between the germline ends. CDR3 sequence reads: CASSLRGIQPRLEKLFF. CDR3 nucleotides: TGTGCCAGTAGCCTAAGGGGGATCCAGCCCAGGCTCGAAAAACTGTTTTTT.

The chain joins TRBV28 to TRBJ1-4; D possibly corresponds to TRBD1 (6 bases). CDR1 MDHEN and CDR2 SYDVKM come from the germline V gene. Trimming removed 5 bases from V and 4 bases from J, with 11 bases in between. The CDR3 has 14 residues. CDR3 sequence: CASSLGQINEKLFF. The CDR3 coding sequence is TGTGCCAGCAGTCTTGGACAGATTAATGAAAAACTGTTTTTT.

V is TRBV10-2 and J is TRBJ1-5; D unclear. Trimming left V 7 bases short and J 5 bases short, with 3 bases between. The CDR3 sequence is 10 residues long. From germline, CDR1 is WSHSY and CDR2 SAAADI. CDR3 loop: CASTYQPQHF. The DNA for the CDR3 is TGCGCCAGCACATATCAGCCCCAGCATTTT.